The subject of this entry is one T cell receptor (beta chain). This table comes from immunoSEQ multiplex PCR, and its TCRdb copy is limited to in-frame clones, with some not included. The sample lists hundreds of thousands of clones; more than 75% were seen once. The source of the sample is a study of shared T cell receptors in the human thymus. Germline-derived CDR1 and CDR2 are SGHAT and FQNNGV. The CDR3 totals 18 residues. Trimming removed 1 base from V and 1 base from J, with 19 bases in between. Separately, the same data were catalogued under a study of human thymus T cells. That paper states: Across thymic and blood repertoires, the usage of V and J genes appeared to be biased. Related research found strongly overlapping thymic repertoires in unrelated individuals.

The clonotype was recovered from a boy younger than two with a congenital heart defect. Sequencing was done on a sample of thymocytes. V gene TRBV11-2 combines with J gene TRBJ1-1, with D possibly TRBD1 on 5 matching bases. This CDR3 is CASSLGEPSGFGNTEAFF. In DNA form, the CDR3 reads TGTGCCAGCAGCTTAGGGGAACCTTCAGGGTTTGGGAACACTGAAGCTTTCTTT.